This T cell receptor (beta chain) was documented in a study of T cell changes during pregnancy in multiple sclerosis (dated by TCRdb to about 2019). Notes on the research overall: The study looked at changes in the T cell repertoire across pregnancy in women with multiple sclerosis.

A remark on this clone: Its antigen is currently not known. The input lacks base qualities; no much larger clone sits a single base away.

The protocol used for the library was the immunoSEQ multiplex PCR assay. Sourced from immuneACCESS, this table was stored by TCRdb with only in-frame sequences that have V and J called. A share of the clones is absent; for the studies checked, an unresolved V gene accounts for under half, and the remainder has no known explanation. The sample has roughly 58,000 clones on record, around 90% of them singletons. The ten largest clones represent approximately 3% of the sample. Deletion took 4 bases off V and 1 base off J, with a span of 8 bases between the germline ends. CDR1 SEHNR and CDR2 FQNEAQ were looked up in the germline V gene (reference sequence). The CDR3 runs 14 amino acids, cysteine and phenylalanine included. Solely the CDR3 DNA is kept, with 42 bases framed from the first base.

The material was CD8+ T cells from peripheral blood mononuclear cells, obtained before pregnancy. This receptor was identified in a female donor with multiple sclerosis, enrolled in a pregnancy study. Here the chain combines TRBV7-9 and TRBJ2-1, with no D gene named confidently. At the DNA level, the sequence is TGTGCCAGCAGCTCCCTATCATCCTACAATGAGCAGTTCTTC. Translated, this is CASSSLSSYNEQFF.